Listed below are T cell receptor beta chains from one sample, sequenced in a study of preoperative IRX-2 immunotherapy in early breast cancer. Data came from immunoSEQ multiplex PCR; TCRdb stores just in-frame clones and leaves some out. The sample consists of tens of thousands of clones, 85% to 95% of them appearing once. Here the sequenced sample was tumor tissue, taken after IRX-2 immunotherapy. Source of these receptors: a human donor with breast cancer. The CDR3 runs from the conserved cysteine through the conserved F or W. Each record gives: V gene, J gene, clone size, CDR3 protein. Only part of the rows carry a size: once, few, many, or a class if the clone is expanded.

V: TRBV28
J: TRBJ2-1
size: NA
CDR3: CASSLSSGGPRNEQFF

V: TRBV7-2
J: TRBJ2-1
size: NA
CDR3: CASSLERLGLGNHEQFF

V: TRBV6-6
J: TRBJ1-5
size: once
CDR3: CASSAGQPRQPQHF

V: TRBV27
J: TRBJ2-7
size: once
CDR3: CASIPSAGYQFYEQYF

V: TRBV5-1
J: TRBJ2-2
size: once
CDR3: CASSPTGTLTGELFF

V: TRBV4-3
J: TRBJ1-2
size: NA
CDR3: CASSQDLGSANYGYTF

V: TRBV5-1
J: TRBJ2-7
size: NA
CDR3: CASSLWVGTGSHEQYF

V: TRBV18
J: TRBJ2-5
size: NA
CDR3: CASSPRWGGQYQETQYF

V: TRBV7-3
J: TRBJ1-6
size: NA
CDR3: CASSYGSSPLHF

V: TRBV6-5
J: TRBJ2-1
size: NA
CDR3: CASSEAETYNEQFF

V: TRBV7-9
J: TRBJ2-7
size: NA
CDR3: CASSPKQVAYEQYF

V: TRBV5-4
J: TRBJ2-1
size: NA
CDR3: CASSLRGSSYNEQFF